The present T cell receptor beta chain was sequenced within a study of CD8 T cells in ankylosing spondylitis. Study-wide results and caveats: There was a TCR beta motif, made of several highly homologous variants, that appeared characteristic of ankylosing spondylitis blood. As reported, disease-linked clones showed significant enrichment in matched ankylosing spondylitis synovial fluid.

TCRdb itself ran the 5' RACE reads through MiXCR, one entry per CDR3 protein. Of hundreds of thousands of distinct CDR3 sequences in the sample, approximately 22% were seen once. This clonotype was seen once. The antigen is undetermined. V lost 0 bases, J lost 5 bases, and 9 bases stayed unmatched. The CDR3 is 16 residues long. Germline loops: CDR1 SGHDT, CDR2 YYEEEE. The specimen sequenced was blood, either unsorted or a sorted T cell fraction (not recorded which). The chain couples TRBV5-6 to TRBJ2-7; TRBD1 matches at 9 bases. The receptor comes from a male donor with ankylosing spondylitis or in good health (not recorded which). The CDR3 nucleotides are TGTGCCAGCAGCTTGGTCGGCGGGACAGGGACTGACGAGCAGTACTTC. It encodes CASSLVGGTGTDEQYF.